The 8 T cell receptor beta chains presented below share a single source sample, sequenced in a study of blood T cell repertoires in COVID-19. Data came from immunoSEQ multiplex PCR; TCRdb stores just in-frame clones and leaves some out. The sample shows around 250,000 clones, under 95% of them seen only once. Sequenced material: PBMCs or T cells enriched from blood (not recorded which). The receptor source for this set is a man aged 40-55 years who had been exposed to COVID-19.

The chain's CDR3 is CASSRNLPRDGELFF. CDR3 DNA: TGTGCCAGCAGCCGAAACCTTCCGCGGGACGGGGAGCTGTTTTTT. The chain carries TRBV6-5 and TRBJ2-2; maybe TRBD2 (6 bases). This CDR3 is built from 15 residues. V was trimmed by 6 bases and J by 7 bases, leaving 18 bases between them. Germline assignment: CDR1 MNHEY and CDR2 SVGAGI.

The chain couples TRBV5-4 to TRBJ1-1; 8 nucleotides align to TRBD1. V lost 8 bases, J lost 5 bases, and 5 bases stayed unmatched. The CDR3 extends over 12 amino acids. CDR1 is SGHNT and CDR2 is YYREEE in the germline V gene (reference sequence). The CDR3 bases are TGTGCCAGTACTGACAGGGGTACTGAAGCTTTCTTT. The encoded protein is CASTDRGTEAFF. Based on the CDR3 plus reference TRBV5-4 and TRBJ1-1, the full variable domain is ETGVTQSPTHLIKTRGQQVTLRCSSQSGHNTVSWYQQALGQGPQFIFQYYREEENGRGNFPPRFSGLQFPNYSSELNVNALELDDSALYLCASTDRGTEAFFGQGTRLTVV.

The CDR3 is CASSLQGGQGYGYTF. For the CDR3, the DNA is TGTGCCAGCAGTTTACAAGGGGGACAGGGCTATGGCTACACCTTC. V is TRBV27 and J is TRBJ1-2; 9 bases are a match to TRBD1. The CDR3 is made up of 15 amino acids. Germline CDR1 is MNHEY and CDR2 is SMNVEV (reference sequence). V gave up 2 bases and J gave up 4 bases; unmatched junction bases: 5.

The chain is built from TRBV19 and TRBJ1-6, with 7 bases identical to TRBD1. CDR1 LNHDA and CDR2 SQIVND come from the germline V gene (reference sequence). The J segment lost 9 bases and the V segment lost 0 bases, leaving 5 bases of the junction unmatched. The CDR3 is made up of 15 amino acids. For the CDR3, the DNA is TGTGCCAGTAGTATAGACCGACAGGGACTTTCACCCCTCCACTTT. It codes for CASSIDRQGLSPLHF.

In DNA, the CDR3 is TGCGCCAGCAGCCCCGGGGGTAGGGATGGCTACACCTTC. Its protein product is CASSPGGRDGYTF. The chain carries TRBV5-1 and TRBJ1-2; perhaps TRBD1 as D (5 bases). Germline CDR1 and CDR2: SGHRS and YFSETQ. V was trimmed by 4 bases and J by 6 bases, leaving 13 bases between them. This CDR3 is built from 13 residues.

This chain joins TRBV3-1 (or the pseudogene TRBV3-2) and TRBJ2-7; D possibly corresponds to TRBD2 (6 bases). Germline V gene sequence: CDR1 LGHDT, CDR2 YNNKEL (reference sequence). This CDR3 spans 16 amino acids. V gave up 2 bases and J gave up 9 bases, with 23 bases separating them. CDR3 sequence reads: CASSQTPGTEKKGQYF. DNA of the CDR3: TGTGCCAGCAGCCAAACACCCGGGACTGAGAAAAAAGGGCAGTACTTC.

J is TRBJ1-1 and V is TRBV24-1, with D unclear. Germline lookup yields CDR1 KGHDR and CDR2 SFDVKD. V shed 5 bases and J shed 7 bases, with 16 bases lying between them. The CDR3 extends over 14 amino acids. The CDR3 DNA sequence: TGTGCCACCAGTGCTCCGGGTAGGACTGGTGAAGCTTTCTTT. Encoded protein: CATSAPGRTGEAFF.

The chain employs TRBV4-1 and TRBJ1-2; unclear D gene. V lost 1 base, J lost 4 bases, and 13 bases lay in between. CDR3 size: 15 residues. Germline V gives CDR1 MGHRA, CDR2 YSYEKL. DNA of the CDR3: TGCGCCAGCAGCCAAGGGGAGTCGCGTATCTATGGCTACACCTTC. Encoded protein: CASSQGESRIYGYTF.